The rows below give T cell receptor beta chains drawn from one sample of a study of shared clonotypes between healthy human individuals. Libraries were prepared by immunoSEQ multiplex PCR; TCRdb keeps only in-frame clonotypes and omits some of them. The sample has fewer than 600,000 clones, around 78% seen once. The specimen was PBMCs. These TCRs come from a woman aged 40 to 50 in good health. Some clones in this sample may be carry-over from other donors' samples. CDR3s include the opening cysteine and the closing phenylalanine or tryptophan. A D gene is named only where the DNA matches it firmly. Part of the rows lack a size; the others show once, few, many or a class for expanded clones.

D gene: NA; J gene: TRBJ1-1; clone size: NA; V gene: TRBV18; CDR3 protein: CASSLGTGNTEAFF; CDR3 DNA: TGTGCCAGCTCACTGGGGACGGGGAACACTGAAGCTTTCTTT
D gene: NA; J gene: TRBJ2-7; clone size: NA; V gene: TRBV9; CDR3 protein: CASSGWGEGKEDYEQYF; CDR3 DNA: TGTGCCAGCAGCGGGTGGGGTGAGGGTAAAGAGGACTACGAGCAGTACTTC
D gene: NA; J gene: TRBJ1-2; clone size: few; V gene: TRBV6-5; CDR3 protein: CASSQGQSGYTF; CDR3 DNA: TGTGCCAGCAGTCAAGGACAGTCGGGCTACACCTTC
D gene: NA; J gene: TRBJ1-3; clone size: NA; V gene: TRBV10-2; CDR3 protein: CASSEWVTGNTIYF; CDR3 DNA: TGCGCCAGCAGTGAGTGGGTAACTGGAAACACCATATATTTT
D gene: NA; J gene: TRBJ2-6; clone size: NA; V gene: TRBV15; CDR3 protein: CATAGPRSSGANVLTF; CDR3 DNA: TGTGCCACCGCGGGACCGAGGAGCTCTGGGGCCAACGTCCTGACTTTC
D gene: NA; J gene: TRBJ2-5; clone size: once; V gene: TRBV30; CDR3 protein: CAWSGGGRETQYF; CDR3 DNA: TGTGCCTGGAGCGGAGGGGGGCGTGAGACCCAGTACTTC
D gene: NA; J gene: TRBJ1-4; clone size: NA; V gene: TRBV15; CDR3 protein: CATSRSSEKLFF; CDR3 DNA: TGTGCCACCAGCAGGTCGTCTGAAAAACTGTTTTTT
D gene: NA; J gene: TRBJ2-1; clone size: few; V gene: TRBV7-8; CDR3 protein: CASSFPRGVGGDEQFF; CDR3 DNA: TGTGCCAGCAGCTTCCCCCGGGGAGTCGGAGGCGATGAGCAGTTCTTC
D gene: TRBD1; J gene: TRBJ2-2; clone size: NA; V gene: TRBV27; CDR3 protein: CASSLVQGPGELFF; CDR3 DNA: TGTGCCAGCAGTTTAGTACAGGGGCCCGGGGAGCTGTTTTTT
D gene: TRBD1; J gene: TRBJ1-5; clone size: NA; V gene: TRBV30; CDR3 protein: CAWSGGGRSQPQHF; CDR3 DNA: TGTGCCTGGAGTGGAGGGGGCAGGAGTCAGCCCCAGCATTTT
D gene: NA; J gene: TRBJ2-5; clone size: NA; V gene: TRBV28; CDR3 protein: CASSLRKGWETQYF; CDR3 DNA: TGTGCCAGCAGTTTAAGGAAAGGGTGGGAGACCCAGTACTTC
D gene: NA; J gene: TRBJ1-1; clone size: NA; V gene: TRBV28; CDR3 protein: CASTPMRGEAFF; CDR3 DNA: TGTGCCAGCACCCCAATGAGGGGAGAAGCTTTCTTT
D gene: NA; J gene: TRBJ1-1; clone size: once; V gene: TRBV5-1; CDR3 protein: CASSLVVGQNTEAFF; CDR3 DNA: TGCGCCAGCAGCTTGGTGGTGGGACAGAACACTGAAGCTTTCTTT
D gene: NA; J gene: TRBJ2-1; clone size: few; V gene: TRBV5-1; CDR3 protein: CASSLQRLAPYNEQFF; CDR3 DNA: TGCGCCAGCAGCTTACAGCGTCTAGCGCCCTACAATGAGCAGTTCTTC
D gene: TRBD1; J gene: TRBJ2-3; clone size: NA; V gene: TRBV5-4; CDR3 protein: CASSLTTGARDTQYF; CDR3 DNA: TGTGCCAGCAGCTTGACGACAGGGGCGAGGGATACGCAGTATTTT
D gene: NA; J gene: TRBJ1-1; clone size: NA; V gene: TRBV12-5; CDR3 protein: CASGPPGGTEAFF; CDR3 DNA: TGTGCTAGTGGCCCCCCGGGTGGGACTGAAGCTTTCTTT
D gene: NA; J gene: TRBJ2-3; clone size: NA; V gene: TRBV18; CDR3 protein: CASSTVTVSSTDTQYF; CDR3 DNA: TGTGCCAGCTCAACAGTAACGGTATCTAGCACAGATACGCAGTATTTT
D gene: TRBD2; J gene: TRBJ2-5; clone size: NA; V gene: TRBV4-2; CDR3 protein: CASSQGLAETQYF; CDR3 DNA: TGTGCCAGCAGCCAAGGACTAGCGGAGACCCAGTACTTC
D gene: TRBD1; J gene: TRBJ2-7; clone size: NA; V gene: TRBV11-2; CDR3 protein: CASSRGQGGSYEQYF; CDR3 DNA: TGTGCCAGCAGCCGGGGACAGGGGGGGTCCTACGAGCAGTACTTC
D gene: NA; J gene: TRBJ1-1; clone size: few; V gene: TRBV11-2; CDR3 protein: CASSLLGGAVSTEAFF; CDR3 DNA: TGTGCCAGCAGCTTGCTTGGGGGGGCCGTTAGCACTGAAGCTTTCTTT
D gene: NA; J gene: TRBJ2-3; clone size: NA; V gene: TRBV25-1; CDR3 protein: CASSPWGFTDTQYF; CDR3 DNA: TGTGCCAGCAGTCCTTGGGGTTTCACAGATACGCAGTATTTT
D gene: TRBD2; J gene: TRBJ2-1; clone size: NA; V gene: TRBV7-2; CDR3 protein: CASSPRGAGNYNEQFF; CDR3 DNA: TGTGCCAGCAGCCCCCGAGGAGCGGGAAACTACAATGAGCAGTTCTTC
D gene: NA; J gene: TRBJ2-7; clone size: NA; V gene: TRBV28; CDR3 protein: CASSPGLYEQYF; CDR3 DNA: TGTGCCAGCAGCCCAGGGCTCTACGAGCAGTACTTC
D gene: NA; J gene: TRBJ2-2; clone size: once; V gene: TRBV6-5; CDR3 protein: CASSPPGLYTGELFF; CDR3 DNA: TGTGCCAGCAGTCCCCCCGGGTTGTACACCGGGGAGCTGTTTTTT
D gene: NA; J gene: TRBJ2-1; clone size: NA; V gene: TRBV27; CDR3 protein: CASSSGTTSYNEQFF; CDR3 DNA: TGTGCCAGCAGTTCCGGGACCACCTCCTACAATGAGCAGTTCTTC
D gene: NA; J gene: TRBJ2-3; clone size: NA; V gene: TRBV7-9; CDR3 protein: CASSLTSIEAQYF; CDR3 DNA: TGTGCCAGCAGCTTAACATCAATAGAGGCGCAGTATTTT
D gene: NA; J gene: TRBJ2-7; clone size: NA; V gene: TRBV6-5; CDR3 protein: CASSYEYEQYF; CDR3 DNA: TGTGCCAGCAGTTATGAGTACGAGCAGTACTTC
D gene: TRBD2; J gene: TRBJ2-1; clone size: many; V gene: TRBV6-1; CDR3 protein: CASIMGLDFNEQFF; CDR3 DNA: TGTGCCAGCATTATGGGACTAGATTTCAATGAGCAGTTCTTC
D gene: NA; J gene: TRBJ2-5; clone size: NA; V gene: TRBV18; CDR3 protein: CASSPLPLKETQYF; CDR3 DNA: TGTGCCAGCTCACCACTTCCCCTAAAAGAGACCCAGTACTTC
D gene: TRBD2; J gene: TRBJ2-3; clone size: NA; V gene: TRBV18; CDR3 protein: CASSREGTDTQYF; CDR3 DNA: TGTGCCAGCTCGCGGGAGGGGACAGATACGCAGTATTTT
D gene: NA; J gene: TRBJ2-2; clone size: NA; V gene: TRBV7-2; CDR3 protein: CASSPGTSHGELFF; CDR3 DNA: TGTGCCAGCAGCCCCGGGACATCGCACGGGGAGCTGTTTTTT
D gene: NA; J gene: TRBJ2-3; clone size: NA; V gene: TRBV28; CDR3 protein: CASSTPGGASTDTQYF; CDR3 DNA: TGTGCCAGCAGCACACCGGGCGGAGCTAGCACAGATACGCAGTATTTT
D gene: NA; J gene: TRBJ1-2; clone size: few; V gene: TRBV29-1; CDR3 protein: CSVEGINYGYTF; CDR3 DNA: TGCAGCGTTGAGGGCATTAACTATGGCTACACCTTC
D gene: TRBD2; J gene: TRBJ2-1; clone size: few; V gene: TRBV29-1; CDR3 protein: CSVTGIAGGRHNEQFF; CDR3 DNA: TGCAGCGTAACGGGAATAGCGGGAGGGCGTCACAATGAGCAGTTCTTC
D gene: NA; J gene: TRBJ2-7; clone size: NA; V gene: TRBV5-1; CDR3 protein: CASSVPGSGAEQYF; CDR3 DNA: TGCGCCAGCAGCGTCCCCGGGTCAGGGGCCGAGCAGTACTTC
D gene: TRBD2; J gene: TRBJ2-7; clone size: once; V gene: TRBV29-1; CDR3 protein: CSVLGGTSYEQYF; CDR3 DNA: TGCAGCGTTCTCGGGGGGACCAGCTACGAGCAGTACTTC
D gene: NA; J gene: TRBJ2-1; clone size: NA; V gene: TRBV7-2; CDR3 protein: CASSLFLGSSYNEQFF; CDR3 DNA: TGTGCCAGCAGCTTATTCCTCGGAAGCTCCTACAATGAGCAGTTCTTC
D gene: NA; J gene: TRBJ2-7; clone size: many; V gene: TRBV11-2; CDR3 protein: CASSPQMNEQYF; CDR3 DNA: TGTGCCAGCAGCCCCCAAATGAACGAGCAGTACTTC
D gene: NA; J gene: TRBJ2-1; clone size: NA; V gene: TRBV19; CDR3 protein: CASSPGATRGFNEQFF; CDR3 DNA: TGTGCCAGTAGTCCCGGGGCTACCCGGGGGTTCAATGAGCAGTTCTTC
D gene: NA; J gene: TRBJ1-2; clone size: NA; V gene: TRBV5-4; CDR3 protein: CASSLGGSSYGYTF; CDR3 DNA: TGTGCCAGCAGCTTGGGCGGGTCTTCCTATGGCTACACCTTC
D gene: NA; J gene: TRBJ1-1; clone size: few; V gene: TRBV5-1; CDR3 protein: CASGAVANTEAFF; CDR3 DNA: TGCGCCAGCGGAGCGGTGGCGAACACTGAAGCTTTCTTT